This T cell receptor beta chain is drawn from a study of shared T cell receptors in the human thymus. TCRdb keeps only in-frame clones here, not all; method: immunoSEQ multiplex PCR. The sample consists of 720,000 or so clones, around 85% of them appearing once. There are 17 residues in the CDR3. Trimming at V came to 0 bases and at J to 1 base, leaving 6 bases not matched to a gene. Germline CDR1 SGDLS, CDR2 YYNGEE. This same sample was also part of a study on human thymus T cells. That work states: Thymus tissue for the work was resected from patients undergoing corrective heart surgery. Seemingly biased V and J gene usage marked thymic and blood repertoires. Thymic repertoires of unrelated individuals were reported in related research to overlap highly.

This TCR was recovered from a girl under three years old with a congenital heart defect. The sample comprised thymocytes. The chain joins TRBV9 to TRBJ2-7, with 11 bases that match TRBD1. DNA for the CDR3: TGTGCCAGCAGCGTAGGGACAGGGGGCTCGGTATCCTACGAGCAGTACTTC. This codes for CASSVGTGGSVSYEQYF.